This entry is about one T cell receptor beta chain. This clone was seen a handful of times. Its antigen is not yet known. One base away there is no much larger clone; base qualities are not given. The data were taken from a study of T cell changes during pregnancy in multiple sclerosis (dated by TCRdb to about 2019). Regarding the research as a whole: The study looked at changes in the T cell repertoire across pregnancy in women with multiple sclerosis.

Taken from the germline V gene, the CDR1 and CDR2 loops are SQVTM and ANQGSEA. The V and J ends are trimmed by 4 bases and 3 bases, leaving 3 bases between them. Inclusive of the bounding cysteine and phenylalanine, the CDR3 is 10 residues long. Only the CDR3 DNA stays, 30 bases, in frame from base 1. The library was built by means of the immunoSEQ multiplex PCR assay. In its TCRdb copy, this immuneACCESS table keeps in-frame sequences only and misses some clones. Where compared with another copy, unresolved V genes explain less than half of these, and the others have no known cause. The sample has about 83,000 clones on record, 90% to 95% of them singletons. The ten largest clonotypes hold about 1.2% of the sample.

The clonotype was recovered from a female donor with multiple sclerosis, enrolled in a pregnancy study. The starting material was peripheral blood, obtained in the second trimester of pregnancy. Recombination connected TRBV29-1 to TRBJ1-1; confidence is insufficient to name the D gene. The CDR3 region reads CSVGDTEAFF. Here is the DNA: TGCAGCGTTGGAGACACTGAAGCTTTCTTT.